This entry lists 16 T cell receptor beta chains sequenced from one sample in a study of regulatory T cells in long-lasting Graves disease. Described time point: newly diagnosed GD, antithyroid drugs for less than 3 months. PBMC-extracted RNA yielded the TCR library. Arm-PCR of CDR3 regions and iRepertoire HTBI primers were used to build TCR beta libraries. TCRdb used MiXCR to reprocess the multiplex PCR reads, holding one entry per CDR3 protein. Among approximately 540,000 distinct CDR3 sequences listed, 12% were seen once. These data also formed part of another study, on T cells in Graves' hyperthyroidism and ophthalmopathy.

The sample in question was peripheral blood mononuclear cells (PBMCs), obtained at new diagnosis, from a patient treated with antithyroid drugs. All receptors come from a woman aged 25 to 39 with Graves disease.

This clonotype has just a few counts. J is TRBJ2-3 and V is TRBV27; 10 positions agree with TRBD1. The CDR3 has 14 residues. CDR1 and CDR2 from the germline V gene are MNHEY and SMNVEV (reference sequence). V lost 5 bases and J lost 6; bases outside the gene matches: 5. Here the CDR3 reads CASSTGTGADTQYF. CDR3 in DNA: TGTGCCAGCAGTACCGGGACAGGGGCCGATACGCAGTATTTT.

About this clonotype itself: A read error may be the cause here, since a much bigger clone is one base away. V and J are TRBV6-2 or TRBV6-3 and TRBJ1-1; D is unresolved. Germline-derived CDR1 and CDR2 are MNHEY and SVGEGT. There are 16 residues in the CDR3. The chain's CDR3 is CASSPEPATLDTEASF. CDR3 bases: TGTGCCAGCAGCCCTGAACCCGCGACTCTAGACACTGAAGCTTCCTTT.

This clonotype was found many times. CDR3 sequence: CASSILGDTFDEQFF. The CDR3, as DNA: TGTGCCAGTAGTATTTTGGGGGATACGTTCGATGAGCAGTTCTTC. The chain joins TRBV19 to TRBJ2-1; D assignment may be TRBD1 or TRBD2 (5 bases each). Per the germline V gene, CDR1 is LNHDA and CDR2 is SQIVND (reference sequence). Trimming removed 3 bases at V and 8 bases at J, with 17 bases between. The CDR3 extends over 15 amino acids.

This clonotype was counted many times. V is TRBV11-2 and J is TRBJ2-1; 11 bases map to TRBD2. The CDR3 covers 17 residues. Germline V gene sequence: CDR1 SGHAT, CDR2 FQNNGV. V dropped 5 bases and J dropped 4; count of bases not matched to a gene: 10. CDR3 protein: CASSPSLTSGTYNEQFF. As DNA, the CDR3 is TGTGCCAGCAGCCCATCTTTGACTAGCGGGACATACAATGAGCAGTTCTTC.

This clonotype was recorded many times. This CDR3 reads CASSLGTVGTNEKLFF. Here the CDR3 DNA reads TGTGCCAGCTCACTCGGGACAGTTGGTACTAATGAAAAACTGTTTTTT. The chain carries TRBV18 and TRBJ1-4, with 7 nucleotides matching TRBD1. CDR1 and CDR2 from the germline V gene are KGHSH and LQKENI. V lost 4 bases to trimming and J lost 2 bases; unmatched junction nucleotides: 7. This CDR3 is built from 16 residues.

This clonotype has a count of ten or more. The CDR3 spells CASSLKGEQYF. The CDR3 nucleotides read TGTGCCAGCAGTCTCAAGGGCGAGCAGTACTTC. The chain links TRBV12-3 or TRBV12-4 to TRBJ2-7; D is uncertain. The length of the CDR3 is 11 residues. V was clipped by 5 bases and J by 6 bases, with 8 bases between them.

This clonotype was counted between two and nine times. The chain employs TRBV10-1 and TRBJ2-5; the D call may be TRBD1 or TRBD2 (5 bases each). With 0 bases removed from V and 5 bases from J, the gap between germline ends came to 13 bases. The germline CDR1 and CDR2 sequences are WNHNN and SYGVQD (reference sequence). The CDR3 length is 15 residues. In DNA, the CDR3 is TGCGCCAGCAGTGAGTCGGGGCGGACTCCGGAGACCCAGTACTTC. Translation: CASSESGRTPETQYF.

This clonotype was seen many times. The chain employs TRBV10-3 and TRBJ2-2; 7 nucleotides line up with TRBD2. The junction had 7 bases not matched to a gene; V was cut back by 10 bases and J by 2 bases. The CDR3 consists of 14 residues. Germline CDR1 is ENHRY and CDR2 is SYGVKD. CDR3 amino acids: CATAGVANTGELFF. The CDR3 region has the DNA TGTGCCACCGCGGGGGTAGCTAACACCGGGGAGCTGTTTTTT.

This clonotype was found a few times. Germline and junction disagree at one end, which may indicate a read error. The rearrangement uses TRBV11-3 and TRBJ1-1, with unresolved D. The germline CDR1 and CDR2 sequences are SGHNT and YENEEA. The CDR3 runs 13 residues. The CDR3 loop reads CAGSFPMNTEAFF. The CDR3 nucleotides are TGTGCCGGCAGCTTTCCGATGAACACTGAAGCTTTCTTT.

This rearrangement joins TRBV14 to TRBJ1-1; the D gene is possibly TRBD1 (6 bases). Germline CDR1 SGHDN, CDR2 FVKESK. There are 22 residues in the CDR3. The CDR3 spells CANTGGNPLSKEQGTLGPQAFF. The CDR3 region has the DNA TGTGCAAACACCGGGGGGAATCCATTATCGAAAGAACAGGGAACACTTGGCCCCCAAGCTTTCTTT.

This clonotype was seen at least ten times. V and J are TRBV27 and TRBJ1-4, with unresolved D. The CDR3 covers 12 residues. Germline CDR1 is MNHEY and CDR2 is SMNVEV (reference sequence). Between the trimmed V and J ends, which lost 8 bases and 7 bases, there was a span of 11 bases. DNA of the CDR3: TGTGCCAGCTCGTTTGTGGGTGAAAAACTGTTTTTT. Amino acid sequence: CASSFVGEKLFF.

A few counts support this clonotype. The junction departs from germline at one end; a sequencing error may be responsible. V usage is TRBV28 and J usage is TRBJ2-1; 11 bases are a match to TRBD2. The CDR3 runs 16 residues. Germline loops: CDR1 MDHEN, CDR2 SYDVKM. The CDR3 bases are TGTGCCAGCGGTTTCCTGACTAGCGGGAATAACAATGAGCAGTTCTTC. Translating gives CASGFLTSGNNNEQFF.

This clonotype was seen repeatedly, ten times or more. The V and J genes are TRBV4-3 and TRBJ2-2; no reliable D call. The germline gives CDR1 LGHNA, CDR2 YSLEER. V gave up 0 bases and J gave up 3 bases, with 11 bases separating them. The CDR3 is 16 residues long. Here the CDR3 DNA reads TGCGCCAGCAGCCAAGATTTAAGGGCCTACACCGGGGAGCTGTTTTTT. This translates into CASSQDLRAYTGELFF.

As concerns this clonotype: This probably arose from a read error, given a far larger clone one base away. The rearrangement joins TRBV27 to TRBJ2-7; 7 nucleotides line up with TRBD2. The germline V gene encodes CDR1 MNHEY and CDR2 SMNVEV (reference sequence). The CDR3 is made up of 17 amino acids. V was pared by 3 bases and J by 7 bases, with 18 bases of the junction left unmatched. The CDR3 DNA reads TGTGCCAGCAGTTTTATCACCCCTAGCGGTGTTCGGAATGAGCAGTACTTC. Amino acids: CASSFITPSGVRNEQYF.

This clonotype was detected many times. The V and J genes are TRBV3-1 and TRBJ2-3; D is unclear. CDR3 length: 15 residues. Germline V gene lookup returns CDR1 LGHDT and CDR2 YNNKEL (reference sequence). The ends were cut back, 2 bases at V and 2 bases at J, with 11 bases in the middle. The CDR3 nucleotides read TGTGCCAGCAGCCAAAAGGCTCTCTCCACAGATACGCAGTATTTT. Translation gives CASSQKALSTDTQYF.

This clonotype was detected many times. The junction departs from the called germline gene at one end, perhaps through a read error. V usage is TRBV4-3 and J usage is TRBJ2-7; 8 bases fit TRBD1. The CDR3 runs to 14 residues. Looked up from germline, CDR1 is LGHNA and CDR2 is YSLEER. Here the CDR3 DNA reads TGTGCCAGCAGCCAGGGACAGGCACCCTACGAGCAGTACTTC. It is translated as CASSQGQAPYEQYF.